The 21 T cell receptor beta chains below all came from one sample that was sequenced in a study of early T cells in non-severe SARS-CoV-2 infection. TCRdb itself ran the 5' RACE reads through MiXCR, one entry per CDR3 protein. The table includes approximately 42,000 distinct CDR3 sequences, roughly 7.1% detected once. Sequencing input: whole blood. These receptors were taken from an adult who was a healthcare worker with PCR-confirmed SARS-CoV-2 infection or an uninfected control (not recorded which).

This clonotype was counted at least ten times. The chain couples TRBV20-1 to TRBJ1-1; the D is unclear. The CDR3 contains 12 residues. Per the germline V gene, CDR1 is DFQATT and CDR2 is SNEGSKA (reference sequence). V dropped 5 bases and J dropped 2 bases, with 9 bases sitting between them. The chain's CDR3 is CSALIKNTEAFF. The CDR3 nucleotides read TGCAGTGCTCTCATTAAAAACACTGAAGCTTTCTTT.

The chain combines TRBV10-2 with TRBJ2-1; 7 nucleotides align to TRBD2. CDR1 and CDR2 (germline): WSHSY, SAAADI. V was clipped by 8 bases and J by 8 bases; unmatched bases: 12. This CDR3 is 14 amino acids long. CDR3 sequence (DNA): TGCGCCAGCGGGCCTAGCGGCGAAAAGGATGAGCAGTTCTTC. This gives the protein CASGPSGEKDEQFF.

This clonotype was found many times. The V call is TRBV7-9, the J call TRBJ2-5; D gene ambiguous. The length of the CDR3 is 16 residues. The germline CDR1 and CDR2 sequences are SEHNR and FQNEAQ (reference sequence). The V end lost 5 bases, the J end lost 4 bases, and 20 bases lay between the germline ends. CDR3 sequence reads: CASSPVNRALGETQYF. In nucleotides, the CDR3 is TGTGCCAGCAGCCCCGTTAACCGGGCCCTGGGAGAGACCCAGTACTTC.

This clonotype was counted only a few times. The rearrangement uses TRBV7-9 and TRBJ2-1; tentatively, D is TRBD2 (6 bases). V dropped 4 bases and J dropped 6 bases, with 16 bases sitting between them. CDR3 size: 15 residues. Per the germline V gene, CDR1 is SEHNR and CDR2 is FQNEAQ (reference sequence). The CDR3 loop is CASSSPGLPSNEQFF. DNA for the CDR3: TGTGCCAGCAGCTCACCAGGACTACCTTCCAATGAGCAGTTCTTC.

This clonotype was picked up many times. The rearrangement uses TRBV23-1 and TRBJ2-5; the D call may be TRBD1 or TRBD2 (6 bases each). TRBV23-1 belongs to the ORF category, with a function that is uncertain. The CDR3 spans 15 residues. The V end was cut by 4 bases, the J end by 2 bases, with 14 bases between. The CDR3: CASSLGGREQETQYF. The CDR3 region has the DNA TGCGCCAGCAGTCTGGGGGGCAGGGAGCAAGAGACCCAGTACTTC.

The chain joins TRBV12-3 or TRBV12-4 to TRBJ1-4, with D perhaps TRBD1 (6 bases). This CDR3 has 15 residues. The V gene lost 6 bases and the J gene lost 1 base, with 12 bases spanning the gap. The CDR3 sequence: CASRSHRVTNEKLFF. CDR3 nucleotides: TGTGCCAGCAGATCCCACAGGGTAACTAATGAAAAACTGTTTTTT.

This clonotype occurred a few times. This chain's CDR3 is CASSYSWSRPYEQYF. The DNA of the CDR3 is TGTGCCAGCAGTTACTCTTGGTCCCGCCCCTACGAGCAGTACTTC. V usage is TRBV6-5 and J usage is TRBJ2-7; unclear D gene. The CDR3 extends over 15 amino acids. Trimming removed 0 bases from V and 2 bases from J, with 11 bases in between. CDR1 and CDR2 from the germline V gene are MNHEY and SVGAGI.

This clonotype was counted at least ten times. The V and J genes are TRBV27 and TRBJ1-5; D is undetermined. V was clipped by 2 bases and J by 2 bases, with 7 bases between them. Germline assignment: CDR1 MNHEY and CDR2 SMNVEV (reference sequence). The CDR3 covers 14 residues. CDR3 coding DNA: TGTGCCAGCAGTTTAAGCCAGGGCAATCAGCCCCAGCATTTT. Translating gives CASSLSQGNQPQHF.

This chain joins TRBV2 and TRBJ2-2, with a weak D call TRBD1 (6 bases). There are 14 residues in the CDR3. Germline CDR1 SNHLY, CDR2 FYNNEI. Trimming cost V 7 bases and J 2 bases, with 11 bases left between them. DNA of the CDR3: TGTGCCAGCAACCACAGGGATAACACCGGGGAGCTGTTTTTT. Amino acid sequence: CASNHRDNTGELFF.

The chain carries TRBV6-5 and TRBJ2-7, with D perhaps matching TRBD2 (6 bases). Germline-derived CDR1 and CDR2 are MNHEY and SVGAGI. The V end was cut by 6 bases, the J end by 1 base, with 16 bases between. This CDR3 spans 15 amino acids. The CDR3 reads CASRAARGLSYEQYF. CDR3 DNA: TGTGCCAGCAGAGCGGCACGGGGGTTATCCTACGAGCAGTACTTC.

Only a few counts were recorded for this clonotype. The chain combines TRBV5-4 with TRBJ2-5; perhaps D is TRBD1 or TRBD2 (5 bases each). Trimming removed 5 bases from V and 4 bases from J, with 15 bases in between. Germline values: CDR1 SGHNT, CDR2 YYREEE (reference sequence). CDR3 length: 14 amino acids. The CDR3 nucleotides read TGTGCCAGCAGTCGGGACCTCACAGGAGAGACCCAGTACTTC. Translating it yields CASSRDLTGETQYF. The full variable domain, rest sourced from reference TRBV5-4 and TRBJ2-5, is ETGVTQSPTHLIKTRGQQVTLRCSSQSGHNTVSWYQQALGQGPQFIFQYYREEENGRGNFPPRFSGLQFPNYSSELNVNALELDDSALYLCASSRDLTGETQYFGPGTRLLVL.

The table lists this clonotype with a count of one. This sequence joins TRBV18 and TRBJ1-2; D possibly corresponds to TRBD1 (5 bases). Germline V gene sequence: CDR1 KGHSH, CDR2 LQKENI. The CDR3 contains 13 residues. V lost 5 bases and J 2 bases, leaving 9 bases between the germline ends. CDR3 sequence: CASSATDNYGYTF. CDR3 DNA sequence: TGTGCCAGCTCAGCGACAGACAACTATGGCTACACCTTC. Full variable domain (remainder filled in from reference TRBV18 and TRBJ1-2): NAGVMQNPRHLVRRRGQEARLRCSPMKGHSHVYWYRQLPEEGLKFMVYLQKENIIDESGMPKERFSAEFPKEGPSILRIQQVVRGDSAAYFCASSATDNYGYTFGSGTRLTVV.

This clonotype was counted only a few times. The chain carries TRBV11-3 and TRBJ2-2, with 8 bases aligning to TRBD2. J gave up 2 bases and V 2 bases, and 4 bases lay outside the gene matches. CDR3 length equals 16 residues. Germline V gives CDR1 SGHNT, CDR2 YENEEA. The DNA of the CDR3 is TGTGCCAGCAGCTTATTCAGCGGGGGTAACACCGGGGAGCTGTTTTTT. Protein: CASSLFSGGNTGELFF.

The CDR3: CASSARGGVSTDTQYF. CDR3 DNA sequence: TGTGCCAGCAGTGCTCGAGGCGGGGTTAGCACAGATACGCAGTATTTT. The chain combines TRBV27 with TRBJ2-3, with D perhaps matching TRBD2 (6 bases). Trimming stripped 5 bases from V and 0 bases from J, with 15 bases between. The V gene's germline CDR1 is MNHEY and CDR2 SMNVEV (reference sequence). This CDR3 has 16 residues.

The rearrangement uses TRBV7-9 and TRBJ2-5; D is ambiguous. From germline, CDR1 is SEHNR and CDR2 FQNEAQ (reference sequence). Trimming left V 3 bases short and J 1 base short, with 9 bases between. CDR3 length: 14 amino acids. The CDR3 coding sequence is TGTGCCAGCAGCTTCGGAACAGTCCAAGAGACCCAGTACTTC. The encoded protein is CASSFGTVQETQYF.

This clonotype was found many times. V gene TRBV7-9 combines with J gene TRBJ2-1, with D perhaps TRBD2 (6 bases). Germline values: CDR1 SEHNR, CDR2 FQNEAQ (reference sequence). V was pared by 1 base and J by 0 bases, with 13 bases between. This CDR3 has 17 residues. Here the CDR3 DNA reads TGTGCCAGCAGCTTAGATCCTAGCGAAAGCTCCTACAATGAGCAGTTCTTC. Its protein is CASSLDPSESSYNEQFF. The full variable domain, its missing parts supplied by reference TRBV7-9 and TRBJ2-1, is DTGVSQNPRHKITKRGQNVTFRCDPISEHNRLYWYRQTLGQGPEFLTYFQNEAQLEKSRLLSDRFSAERPKGSFSTLEIQRTEQGDSAMYLCASSLDPSESSYNEQFFGPGTRLTVL.

This clonotype has at least ten counts. The V and J genes are TRBV19 and TRBJ1-5; 7 bases align to TRBD1. The CDR3 contains 13 residues. V trimming: 4 bases; J trimming: 5 bases; junction bases outside the gene matches: 2. Germline V gene data show CDR1 as LNHDA and CDR2 as SQIVND (reference sequence). The CDR3 coding sequence is TGTGCCAGTAGTACCCAGGGGGATCAGCCCCAGCATTTT. Protein sequence: CASSTQGDQPQHF.

This clonotype came up a few times. The genes are TRBV6-5 and TRBJ1-5, with a possible D match to TRBD1 (5 bases). The germline gives CDR1 MNHEY, CDR2 SVGAGI. V was clipped by 0 bases and J by 5 bases, with 11 bases between them. The CDR3 has 15 amino acids. DNA for the CDR3: TGTGCCAGCAGTTACTCGGGCAGGGCTCATCAGCCCCAGCATTTT. Protein product: CASSYSGRAHQPQHF.

This clonotype was seen ten or more times. The chain couples TRBV18 to TRBJ2-5; 7 bases map to TRBD1. Germline-derived CDR1 and CDR2 are KGHSH and LQKENI. The length of the CDR3 is 13 residues. The ends lost 3 bases at V and 3 bases at J; junction bases unmatched: 1. CDR3 sequence reads: CASSPGQEETQYF. DNA of the CDR3: TGTGCCAGCTCACCTGGACAGGAAGAGACCCAGTACTTC.

This clonotype came up a few times. The chain links TRBV6-5 to TRBJ1-6, with 8 nucleotides matching TRBD1. CDR3 length: 15 amino acids. Germline assignment: CDR1 MNHEY and CDR2 SVGAGI. Germline trimming cut 0 bases from V and 10 bases from J; bases unmatched to any gene: 5. The CDR3 DNA follows: TGTGCCAGCAGTTACTCGACAGGGGTAAAGTCACCCCTCCACTTT. The encoded protein is CASSYSTGVKSPLHF.

This clonotype has a count of ten or more. The V call is TRBV2, the J call TRBJ1-4; 8 bases are a match to TRBD1. This CDR3 contains 17 residues. The V gene end was trimmed by 0 bases and the J gene end by 3 bases; junction bases not matched to a gene: 6. Germline values: CDR1 SNHLY, CDR2 FYNNEI. The CDR3 reads CASSEALLGQANEKLFF. CDR3 in DNA: TGTGCCAGCAGTGAAGCGCTTCTGGGACAGGCTAATGAAAAACTGTTTTTT. Drawing the rest from reference TRBV2 and TRBJ1-4, the complete variable domain is EPEVTQTPSHQVTQMGQEVILRCVPISNHLYFYWYRQILGQKVEFLVSFYNNEISEKSEIFDDQFSVERPDGSNFTLKIRSTKLEDSAMYFCASSEALLGQANEKLFFGSGTQLSVL.